This T cell receptor (beta chain) was obtained from a study of beta chain features in type 1 diabetes. Of the isolated RNA, all was reverse transcribed, and so the sequenced material was expressed TCRB transcripts. The data were produced by immunoSEQ multiplex PCR, yet TCRdb's version contains in-frame clones alone and is incomplete. Of under 500,000 clones listed, 30% are singletons. Germline assignment: CDR1 ENHRY and CDR2 SYGVKD. The CDR3 is 15 amino acids. The ends lost 9 bases at V and 1 base at J; junction bases unmatched: 7. The chain is built from TRBV10-3 and TRBJ2-3, with TRBD2 matching over 10 bases. The sample was naive CD4+ T cells from blood. The receptor was isolated from a man between 18 and 29 years old in good health. The CDR3 sequence: CAISLGTSGTDTQYF. The CDR3 DNA reads TGTGCCATTAGTTTGGGGACTAGCGGCACAGATACGCAGTATTTT.